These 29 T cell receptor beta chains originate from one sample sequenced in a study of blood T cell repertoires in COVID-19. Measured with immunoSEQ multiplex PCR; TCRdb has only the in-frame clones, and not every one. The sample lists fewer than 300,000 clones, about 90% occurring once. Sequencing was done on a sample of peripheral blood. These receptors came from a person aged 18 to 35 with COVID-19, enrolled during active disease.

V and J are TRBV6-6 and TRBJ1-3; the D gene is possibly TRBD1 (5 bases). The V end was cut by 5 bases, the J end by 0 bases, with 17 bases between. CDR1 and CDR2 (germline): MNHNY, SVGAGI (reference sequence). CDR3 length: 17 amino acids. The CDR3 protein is CASSPPLGLSSGNTIYF. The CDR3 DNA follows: TGTGCCAGCAGTCCACCTCTGGGGCTAAGCTCTGGAAACACCATATATTTT.

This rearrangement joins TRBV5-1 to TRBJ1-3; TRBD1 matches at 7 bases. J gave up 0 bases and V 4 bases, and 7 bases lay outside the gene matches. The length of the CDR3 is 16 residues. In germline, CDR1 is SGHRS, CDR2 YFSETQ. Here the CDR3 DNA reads TGCGCCAGCAGCACGACAGGGCCCGTCTCTGGAAACACCATATATTTT. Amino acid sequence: CASSTTGPVSGNTIYF.

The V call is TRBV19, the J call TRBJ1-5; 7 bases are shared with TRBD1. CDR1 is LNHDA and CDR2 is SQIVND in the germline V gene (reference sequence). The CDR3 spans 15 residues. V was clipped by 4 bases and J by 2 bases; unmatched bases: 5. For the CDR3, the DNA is TGTGCCAGTAGTACCAACAGGGGTGGCAATCAGCCCCAGCATTTT. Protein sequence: CASSTNRGGNQPQHF.

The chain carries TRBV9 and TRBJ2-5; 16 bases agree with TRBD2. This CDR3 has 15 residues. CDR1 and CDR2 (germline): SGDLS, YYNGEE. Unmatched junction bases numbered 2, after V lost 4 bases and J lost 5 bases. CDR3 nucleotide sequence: TGTGCCAGCAGCCAGGGACTAGCGGGAGGGGAGACCCAGTACTTC. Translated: CASSQGLAGGETQYF.

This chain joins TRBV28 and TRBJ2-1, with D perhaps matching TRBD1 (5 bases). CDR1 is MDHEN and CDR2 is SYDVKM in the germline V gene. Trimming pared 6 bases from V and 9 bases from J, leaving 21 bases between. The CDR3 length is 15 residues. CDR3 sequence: CASSLAWGGAGEQFF. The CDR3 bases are TGTGCCAGCAGCTTGGCTTGGGGTGGGGCAGGTGAGCAGTTCTTC. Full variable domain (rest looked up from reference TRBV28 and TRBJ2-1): DVKVTQSSRYLVKRTGEKVFLECVQDMDHENMFWYRQDPGLGLRLIYFSYDVKMKEKGDIPEGYSVSREKKERFSLILESASTNQTSMYLCASSLAWGGAGEQFFGPGTRLTVL.

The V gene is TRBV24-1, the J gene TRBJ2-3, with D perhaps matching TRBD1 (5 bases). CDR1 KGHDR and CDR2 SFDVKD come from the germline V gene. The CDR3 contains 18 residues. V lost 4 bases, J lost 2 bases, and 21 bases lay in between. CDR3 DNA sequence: TGTGCCACCAGTGACCTTGCCTTTAGCTGGGGCTCCACAGATACGCAGTATTTT. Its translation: CATSDLAFSWGSTDTQYF.

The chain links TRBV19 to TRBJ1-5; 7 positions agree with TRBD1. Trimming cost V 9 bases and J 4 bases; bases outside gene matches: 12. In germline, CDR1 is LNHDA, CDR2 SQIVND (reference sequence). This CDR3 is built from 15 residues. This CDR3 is CASRVDRVANQPQHF. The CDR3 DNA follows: TGTGCCAGCAGAGTAGACAGGGTGGCAAATCAGCCCCAGCATTTT.

In DNA form, the CDR3 reads TGTGCCAGCAGTTCGCTCCGGACAGGGGGCAGTTGGAATGGCTACACCTTC. This sequence encodes CASSSLRTGGSWNGYTF. V gene TRBV27 combines with J gene TRBJ1-2; 11 bases map to TRBD1. V lost 4 bases to trimming and J lost 6 bases; unmatched junction nucleotides: 13. Germline V CDR1 and CDR2: MNHEY, SMNVEV (reference sequence). This CDR3 contains 17 residues.

The DNA of the CDR3 is TGTGCCAGCAGTTTGGACAGCCCCTTCGGGCCCCAGCATTTT. It encodes CASSLDSPFGPQHF. The chain links TRBV6-2 or TRBV6-3 to TRBJ1-5; D is possibly TRBD1 (6 bases). CDR3 length: 14 amino acids. With 4 bases removed from V and 9 bases from J, the gap between germline ends came to 16 bases. Germline values: CDR1 MNHEY, CDR2 SVGEGT.

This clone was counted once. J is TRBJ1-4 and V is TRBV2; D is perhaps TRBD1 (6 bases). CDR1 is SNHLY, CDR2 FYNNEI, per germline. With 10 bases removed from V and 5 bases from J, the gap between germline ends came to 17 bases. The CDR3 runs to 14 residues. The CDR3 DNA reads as TGTGCCATCGCCGGACTTCAGGGGAATGAAAAACTGTTTTTT. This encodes CAIAGLQGNEKLFF.

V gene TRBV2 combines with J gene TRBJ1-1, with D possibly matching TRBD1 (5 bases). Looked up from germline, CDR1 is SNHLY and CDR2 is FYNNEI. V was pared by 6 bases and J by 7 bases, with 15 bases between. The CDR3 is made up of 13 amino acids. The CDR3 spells CASSQGRGVEAFF. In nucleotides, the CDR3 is TGTGCCAGCAGCCAGGGAAGAGGCGTTGAAGCTTTCTTT.

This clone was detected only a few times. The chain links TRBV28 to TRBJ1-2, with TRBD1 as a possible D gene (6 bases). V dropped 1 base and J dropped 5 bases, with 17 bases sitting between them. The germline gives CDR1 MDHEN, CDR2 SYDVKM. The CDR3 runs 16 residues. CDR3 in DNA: TGTGCCAGCAGTTTATTGGGGCAGGGGATTGTTTATGGCTACACCTTC. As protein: CASSLLGQGIVYGYTF.

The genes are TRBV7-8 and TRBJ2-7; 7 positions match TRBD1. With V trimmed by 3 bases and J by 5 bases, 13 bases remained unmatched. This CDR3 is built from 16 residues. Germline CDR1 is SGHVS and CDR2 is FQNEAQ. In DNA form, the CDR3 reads TGTGCCAGCAGCTTGTCCTCGTATCAAGGGGGCAACGAGCAGTACTTC. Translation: CASSLSSYQGGNEQYF.

CDR3 DNA: TGTGCCAGTAGTATCGGGGGAGAGGGGGCAGAGCAGTACTTC. As protein: CASSIGGEGAEQYF. The chain uses TRBV19 and TRBJ2-7; D perhaps matches TRBD1 (7 bases). The CDR3 extends over 14 amino acids. Germline CDR1 LNHDA, CDR2 SQIVND (reference sequence). V was trimmed by 3 bases and J by 7 bases, leaving 16 bases between them. Supplemented by reference TRBV19 and TRBJ2-7, the full variable domain reads DGGITQSPKYLFRKEGQNVTLSCEQNLNHDAMYWYRQDPGQGLRLIYYSQIVNDFQKGDIAEGYSVSREKKESFPLTVTSAQKNPTAFYLCASSIGGEGAEQYFGPGTRLTVT.

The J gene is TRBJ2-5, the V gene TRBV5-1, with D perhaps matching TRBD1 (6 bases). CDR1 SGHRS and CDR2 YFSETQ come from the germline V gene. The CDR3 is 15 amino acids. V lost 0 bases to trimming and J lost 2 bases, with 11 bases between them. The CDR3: CASSLAGVQQETQYF. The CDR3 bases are TGCGCCAGCAGCTTGGCAGGGGTACAACAAGAGACCCAGTACTTC.

The CDR3 is CASSVGLGTVSTEAFF. The CDR3 nucleotides read TGTGCCAGCAGTGTGGGGTTGGGGACTGTGAGCACTGAAGCTTTCTTT. The chain couples TRBV2 to TRBJ1-1; the D gene is possibly TRBD1 (5 bases). Germline loops: CDR1 SNHLY, CDR2 FYNNEI. V was clipped by 4 bases and J by 4 bases, with 19 bases between them. The CDR3 covers 16 residues.

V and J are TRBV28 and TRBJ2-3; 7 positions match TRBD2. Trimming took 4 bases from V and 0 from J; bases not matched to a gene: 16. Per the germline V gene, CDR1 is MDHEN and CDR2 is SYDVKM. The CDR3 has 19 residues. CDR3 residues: CASSWNVMREPGSTDTQYF. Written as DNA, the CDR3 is TGTGCCAGCAGTTGGAATGTAATGCGGGAGCCAGGGAGCACAGATACGCAGTATTTT.

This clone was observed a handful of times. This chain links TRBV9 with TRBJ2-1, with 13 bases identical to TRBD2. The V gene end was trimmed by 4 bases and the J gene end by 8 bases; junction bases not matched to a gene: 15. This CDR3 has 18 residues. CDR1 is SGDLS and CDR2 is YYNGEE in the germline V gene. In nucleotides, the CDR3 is TGTGCCAGCAGCCAACGAGAGGGGGGGACTAGCGGGATCTATGAGCAGTTCTTC. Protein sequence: CASSQREGGTSGIYEQFF.

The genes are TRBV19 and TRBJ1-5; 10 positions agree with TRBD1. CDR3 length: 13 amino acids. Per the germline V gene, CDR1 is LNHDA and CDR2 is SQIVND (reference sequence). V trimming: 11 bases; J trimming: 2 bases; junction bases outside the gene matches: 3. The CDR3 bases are TGTGCCGTCGGGACAGGGGGCAATCAGCCCCAGCATTTT. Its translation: CAVGTGGNQPQHF.

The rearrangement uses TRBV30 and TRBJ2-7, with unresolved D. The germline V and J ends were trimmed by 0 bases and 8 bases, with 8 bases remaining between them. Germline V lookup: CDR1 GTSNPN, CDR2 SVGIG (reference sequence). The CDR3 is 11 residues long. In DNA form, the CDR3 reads TGTGCCTGGAGTGTATCTGCGAAGCAGTACTTC. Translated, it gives CAWSVSAKQYF.

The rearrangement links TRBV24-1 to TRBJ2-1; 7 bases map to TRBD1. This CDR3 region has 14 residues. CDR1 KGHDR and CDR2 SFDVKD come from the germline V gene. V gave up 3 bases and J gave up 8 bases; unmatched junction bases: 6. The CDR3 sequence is CATSDPGDSDEQFF. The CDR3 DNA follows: TGTGCCACCAGTGATCCCGGGGACAGCGATGAGCAGTTCTTC.

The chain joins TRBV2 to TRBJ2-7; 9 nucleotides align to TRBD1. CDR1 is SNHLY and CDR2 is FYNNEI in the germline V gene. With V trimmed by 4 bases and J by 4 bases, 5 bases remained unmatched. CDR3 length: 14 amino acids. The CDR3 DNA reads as TGTGCCAGCAGTGTGACAGGGGGGATATACGAGCAGTACTTC. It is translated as CASSVTGGIYEQYF.

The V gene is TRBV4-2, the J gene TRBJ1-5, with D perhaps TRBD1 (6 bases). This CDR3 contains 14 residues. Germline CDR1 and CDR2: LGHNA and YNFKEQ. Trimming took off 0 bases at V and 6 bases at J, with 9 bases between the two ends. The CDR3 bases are TGTGCCAGCAGCCAAGACAGGGGAAGTCAGCCCCAGCATTTT. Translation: CASSQDRGSQPQHF.

In DNA form, the CDR3 reads TGTGCCAGTAGTATCAGCGGCGCCGGGAATGAGCAGTTCTTC. Its protein is CASSISGAGNEQFF. This sequence joins TRBV19 and TRBJ2-1; possible D gene TRBD2, 5 bases. The CDR3 runs to 14 residues. The germline gives CDR1 LNHDA, CDR2 SQIVND (reference sequence). The V and J ends lost 3 bases and 7 bases respectively, with 13 bases between them. The whole variable domain, filled in from reference TRBV19 and TRBJ2-1, reads DGGITQSPKYLFRKEGQNVTLSCEQNLNHDAMYWYRQDPGQGLRLIYYSQIVNDFQKGDIAEGYSVSREKKESFPLTVTSAQKNPTAFYLCASSISGAGNEQFFGPGTRLTVL.

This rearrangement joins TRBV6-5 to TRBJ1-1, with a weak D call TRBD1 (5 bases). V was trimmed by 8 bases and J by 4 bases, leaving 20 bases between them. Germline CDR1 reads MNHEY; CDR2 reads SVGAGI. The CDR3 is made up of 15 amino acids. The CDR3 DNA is TGTGCCAGCGGCAATACCGCGGGGGTCGGCACTGAAGCTTTCTTT. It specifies CASGNTAGVGTEAFF.

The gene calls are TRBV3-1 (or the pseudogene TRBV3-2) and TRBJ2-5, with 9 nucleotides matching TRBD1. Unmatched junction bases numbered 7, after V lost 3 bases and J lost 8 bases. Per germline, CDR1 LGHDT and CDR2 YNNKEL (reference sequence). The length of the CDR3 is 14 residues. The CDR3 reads CASSQPGQGITQYF. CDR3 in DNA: TGTGCCAGCAGCCAGCCGGGACAGGGAATCACCCAGTACTTC.

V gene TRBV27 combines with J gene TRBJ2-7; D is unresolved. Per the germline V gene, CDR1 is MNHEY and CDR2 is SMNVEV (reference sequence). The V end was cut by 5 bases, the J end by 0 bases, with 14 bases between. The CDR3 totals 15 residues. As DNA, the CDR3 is TGTGCCAGCAGTCTACAGCCTCCCAGCTCCTACGAGCAGTACTTC. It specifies CASSLQPPSSYEQYF.

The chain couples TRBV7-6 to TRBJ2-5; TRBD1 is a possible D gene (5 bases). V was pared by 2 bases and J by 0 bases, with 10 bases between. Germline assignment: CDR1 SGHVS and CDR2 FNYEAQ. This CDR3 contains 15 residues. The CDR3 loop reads CASSLRRQYQETQYF. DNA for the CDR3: TGTGCCAGCAGCTTACGTAGACAGTACCAAGAGACCCAGTACTTC.

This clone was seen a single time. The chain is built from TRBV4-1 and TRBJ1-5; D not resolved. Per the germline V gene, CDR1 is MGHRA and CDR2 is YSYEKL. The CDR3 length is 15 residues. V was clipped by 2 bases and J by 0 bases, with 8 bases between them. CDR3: CASSQLYSSNQPQHF. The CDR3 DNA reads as TGCGCCAGCAGCCAACTCTATAGTAGCAATCAGCCCCAGCATTTT.